The clone carrying this T cell receptor (beta chain) was detected ten times or more. Its antigen is unknown. The sample originates from a study of early T cells in non-severe SARS-CoV-2 infection. Study as a whole: Chains stayed unpaired after sequencing of bulk RNA from unsorted whole blood.

V lost 0 bases to trimming and J lost 5 bases, with 10 bases between them. The CDR3 runs to 15 residues. Germline CDR1 is MNHEY and CDR2 is SVGAGI. Individual cDNA molecules were tagged with unique molecular identifiers, the study reported. Using its own MiXCR run on the 5' RACE reads, TCRdb lists one record per CDR3 protein. Of around 76,000 distinct CDR3 sequences listed, approximately 11% were seen once; the top ten hold approximately 4.5%. Broader study findings: Missing private and CD4 specificities, VDJdb matching favored anti-spike CD8 responses.

Input material: whole blood. The sequence was collected from an adult who was a healthcare worker with PCR-confirmed SARS-CoV-2 infection or an uninfected control (not recorded which). V is TRBV6-5 and J is TRBJ2-2; D is possibly TRBD2 (6 bases). The DNA of the CDR3 is TGTGCCAGCAGTTACTCAATCGCGGGAACCGGGGAGCTGTTTTTT. As protein: CASSYSIAGTGELFF.